A single sample is the source of the 25 T cell receptor beta chains below, sequenced in a study of cytomegalovirus exposure and HLA in healthy donors. Researchers ran the PCR with 60 Vbeta and 13 Jbeta primers. TCRdb's table, derived via immunoSEQ multiplex PCR, lists solely in-frame clones and lacks some. The sample yields fewer than 80,000 clones, less than 80% seen once. Source material: PBMCs. These receptor sequences come from a man aged 25-40 years in good health and CMV-seronegative.

The J gene is TRBJ2-6, the V gene TRBV10-1; TRBD2 matches 11 bases. CDR3 length: 20 residues. Germline lookup yields CDR1 WNHNN and CDR2 SYGVQD (reference sequence). Losses at the gene ends were 0 bases for V and 12 bases for J; bases not matched to a gene: 19. The CDR3 coding sequence is TGCGCCAGCAGTGAGTCGACGAACTTCGGGACTAGCGGTTTACGGGGCGTCCTGACTTTC. It encodes CASSESTNFGTSGLRGVLTF.

This rearrangement joins TRBV27 to TRBJ1-1; a possible D gene is TRBD1 (6 bases). Trimming stripped 5 bases from V and 1 base from J, with 8 bases between. The CDR3 is 13 residues long. The germline gives CDR1 MNHEY, CDR2 SMNVEV (reference sequence). CDR3 in DNA: TGTGCCAGCAGTATACAGGGGAACACTGAAGCTTTCTTT. Its protein is CASSIQGNTEAFF.

This chain uses TRBV7-2 with TRBJ2-7; D is possibly TRBD2 (6 bases). Trimming cost V 6 bases and J 1 base, with 10 bases left between them. CDR1 and CDR2 from the germline V gene are SGHTA and FQGNSA. The CDR3 length is 13 residues. The CDR3 spells CASRKGLSYEQYF. DNA of the CDR3: TGTGCCAGCAGGAAGGGACTTTCCTACGAGCAGTACTTC.

V is TRBV30 and J is TRBJ1-5; D is possibly TRBD1 (6 bases). Per germline, CDR1 GTSNPN and CDR2 SVGIG (reference sequence). V was cut by 0 bases and J by 6 bases, with 9 bases left in between. This CDR3 has 13 residues. CDR3 DNA: TGTGCCTGGAGTGTTGAGGGGGTTCAGCCCCAGCATTTT. Amino acid sequence: CAWSVEGVQPQHF.

This chain joins TRBV15 and TRBJ1-5; TRBD1 matches at 7 bases. Losses at the gene ends were 1 base for V and 4 bases for J; bases not matched to a gene: 7. The CDR3 spans 16 residues. CDR1 LNHNV and CDR2 YYDKDF come from the germline V gene (reference sequence). The CDR3 spells CATSRARDRDNQPQHF. CDR3 sequence (DNA): TGTGCCACCAGCAGAGCCCGGGACAGAGATAATCAGCCCCAGCATTTT.

This clone was counted between two and nine times. V is TRBV6-5 and J is TRBJ2-1, with TRBD2 identical over 12 bases. Germline CDR1 reads MNHEY; CDR2 reads SVGAGI. The CDR3 totals 12 residues. V was clipped by 5 bases and J by 10 bases; unmatched bases: 0. The CDR3 protein is CASSLAGGEQFF. The CDR3 nucleotides read TGTGCCAGCAGTCTAGCGGGGGGGGAGCAGTTCTTC.

The count of this clone is one. The rearrangement links TRBV19 to TRBJ1-4; TRBD1 aligns across 8 bases. The V gene end was trimmed by 2 bases and the J gene end by 6 bases; junction bases not matched to a gene: 8. This CDR3 has 16 amino acids. Germline values: CDR1 LNHDA, CDR2 SQIVND (reference sequence). The CDR3 nucleotides read TGTGCCAGTAGTATAATTACAGCGACAGGGGATGAAAAACTGTTTTTT. This codes for CASSIITATGDEKLFF.

The chain is built from TRBV6-1 and TRBJ2-5; no firm D call. Looked up from germline, CDR1 is MNHNS and CDR2 is SASEGT. Trimming stripped 7 bases from V and 5 bases from J, with 17 bases between. The CDR3 has 14 residues. The CDR3 here is CASTVARNRETQYF. For the CDR3, the DNA is TGTGCCAGCACCGTTGCGCGGAACCGGGAGACCCAGTACTTC.

This chain joins TRBV7-6 and TRBJ2-7; a possible D gene is TRBD2 (5 bases). The V gene's germline CDR1 is SGHVS and CDR2 FNYEAQ. The CDR3 runs 13 residues. The germline V and J ends were trimmed by 4 bases and 3 bases, with 10 bases remaining between them. CDR3 protein: CASSSRGGYEQYF. DNA for the CDR3: TGTGCCAGCAGCTCCCGGGGTGGCTACGAGCAGTACTTC.

This clone was found once. The chain has TRBV18 and TRBJ2-7; weak D call: TRBD2 (5 bases). Germline CDR1 is KGHSH and CDR2 is LQKENI. The ends were cut back, 3 bases at V and 7 bases at J, with 13 bases in the middle. The CDR3 totals 13 residues. CDR3 nucleotides: TGTGCCAGCTCACCTGTGGGAGTAGGGGAGCAGTACTTC. Its translation: CASSPVGVGEQYF.

V gene TRBV11-2 combines with J gene TRBJ2-7, with 8 positions matching TRBD1. The CDR3 is 15 amino acids. Germline V lookup: CDR1 SGHAT, CDR2 FQNNGV. With 5 bases clipped from V and 5 bases from J, the junction kept 11 bases outside the gene matches. CDR3 in DNA: TGTGCCAGCAGCCCTGGCTCAGGGGGCTTCCACGAGCAGTACTTC. This codes for CASSPGSGGFHEQYF.

The chain employs TRBV18 and TRBJ2-5; 8 bases line up with TRBD2. Trimming at V came to 5 bases and at J to 2 bases, leaving 7 bases not matched to a gene. The CDR3 is 15 residues long. Per the germline V gene, CDR1 is KGHSH and CDR2 is LQKENI. CDR3 residues: CASSSLLAEQETQYF. Written as DNA, the CDR3 is TGTGCCAGCTCATCGCTACTAGCGGAGCAAGAGACCCAGTACTTC.

V usage is TRBV2 and J usage is TRBJ2-3; tentatively, D is TRBD2 (7 bases). V lost 7 bases, J lost 4 bases, and 15 bases lay in between. Germline-derived CDR1 and CDR2 are SNHLY and FYNNEI. The CDR3 runs 14 residues. As DNA, the CDR3 is TGTGCCAGCATGAGGGGGGGGCCGGCAGATACGCAGTATTTT. Translated, it gives CASMRGGPADTQYF.

This clone was observed a handful of times. The chain recombines TRBV7-2 with TRBJ1-1, with a weak D call TRBD1 (5 bases). Deletions cut 1 base from V and 1 base from J, with 10 bases between. Germline V gene lookup returns CDR1 SGHTA and CDR2 FQGNSA. The CDR3 covers 15 residues. The CDR3 loop is CASSLEGHQNTEAFF. The DNA for the CDR3 is TGTGCCAGCAGCTTAGAAGGACACCAGAACACTGAAGCTTTCTTT.

This rearrangement joins TRBV6-6 to TRBJ1-6; 7 nucleotides line up with TRBD1. After removal of 5 bases from V and 5 bases from J, the junction contained 6 bases not matched to a gene. The CDR3 has 15 residues. CDR1 MNHNY and CDR2 SVGAGI come from the germline V gene (reference sequence). The CDR3 loop reads CASSPLGQNNSPLHF. In DNA form, the CDR3 reads TGTGCCAGCAGTCCCCTGGGACAGAATAATTCACCCCTCCACTTT.

This clone was recorded only once. The chain is built from TRBV6-1 and TRBJ2-7, with TRBD1 identical over 9 bases. This CDR3 region has 14 residues. The germline CDR1 and CDR2 sequences are MNHNS and SASEGT. V shed 6 bases, J shed 6 bases, and the junction held 9 bases outside the gene matches. The CDR3 region has the DNA TGTGCCAGCAGCCCGCCGGGACAGGGAACCGAGCAGTACTTC. This gives the protein CASSPPGQGTEQYF.

In regard to this clone: Mismatch with germline at one junction end may stem from a read error. The V and J genes are TRBV14 and TRBJ2-7, with 9 bases identical to TRBD1. Per the germline V gene, CDR1 is SGHDN and CDR2 is FVKESK. The CDR3 loop spans 12 amino acids. CDR3 residues: CASSQSPGQGFF. CDR3 in DNA: TGTGCCAGCAGCCAATCCCCGGGACAGGGCTTCTTC. Full variable domain (rest looked up from reference TRBV14 and TRBJ2-7): EAGVTQFPSHSVIEKGQTVTLRCDPISGHDNLYWYRRVMGKEIKFLLHFVKESKQDESGMPNNRFLAERTGGTYSTLKVQPAELEDSGVYFCASSQSPGQGFFGPGTRLTVT.

CDR3 sequence reads: CASSLGAYEQYF. DNA for the CDR3: TGCGCCAGCAGCTTGGGGGCATACGAGCAGTACTTC. The V gene is TRBV5-1, the J gene TRBJ2-7, with D uncertain. The CDR3 loop spans 12 amino acids. Germline values: CDR1 SGHRS, CDR2 YFSETQ. V was pared by 0 bases and J by 4 bases, with 5 bases between.

A word on this clone: Mismatch with germline at one junction end may stem from a read error. The chain employs TRBV7-9 and TRBJ1-5; D call uncertain. Germline CDR1 SEHNR, CDR2 FQNEAQ (reference sequence). This CDR3 has 12 amino acids. CDR3 DNA: TGTTCCAGCCCAACGGGCAATCAGCCCCAGCATTTT. As protein: CSSPTGNQPQHF.

The chain uses TRBV13 and TRBJ1-2; D remains unclear. Looked up from germline, CDR1 is PRHDT and CDR2 is FYEKMQ (reference sequence). Trimming left V 1 base short and J 4 bases short, with 10 bases between. The CDR3 has 14 residues. The CDR3 loop is CASSLVAGSYGYTF. The CDR3 DNA follows: TGTGCCAGCAGCTTAGTGGCCGGGAGCTATGGCTACACCTTC. Filled out from reference TRBV13 and TRBJ1-2, the complete variable domain reads AAGVIQSPRHLIKEKRETATLKCYPIPRHDTVYWYQQGPGQDPQFLISFYEKMQSDKGSIPDRFSAQQFSDYHSELNMSSLELGDSALYFCASSLVAGSYGYTFGSGTRLTVV.

The chain carries TRBV7-9 and TRBJ2-3; possibly TRBD1 for D (6 bases). V lost 5 bases and J 4 bases, leaving 19 bases between the germline ends. CDR1 is SEHNR, CDR2 FQNEAQ, per germline (reference sequence). There are 16 residues in the CDR3. CDR3 protein: CASSHSGARAADTQYF. CDR3 in DNA: TGTGCCAGCAGCCACTCAGGGGCGAGGGCCGCAGATACGCAGTATTTT.

This clone turned up a few times. The rearrangement links TRBV28 to TRBJ1-5; D not certain. Germline V gives CDR1 MDHEN, CDR2 SYDVKM. The CDR3 is 13 amino acids. The germline V and J ends were trimmed by 2 bases and 9 bases, with 11 bases remaining between them. The CDR3 sequence: CASSLGPQRPQHF. The CDR3 DNA reads as TGTGCCAGCAGTTTAGGGCCGCAAAGGCCCCAGCATTTT.

Only a few counts were recorded for this clone. The chain combines TRBV5-1 with TRBJ2-5, with D perhaps TRBD2 (6 bases). The V gene lost 7 bases and the J gene lost 2 bases, with 18 bases spanning the gap. Looked up from germline, CDR1 is SGHRS and CDR2 is YFSETQ. This CDR3 region has 15 residues. The CDR3 DNA reads TGCGCCAGCTCACCTGGTAGCGGTTATCAAGAGACCCAGTACTTC. This encodes CASSPGSGYQETQYF.

This clone occurred once. CDR3 DNA sequence: TGCGCCAGCAGCCAAGAACTCGGGACTTACCAAGAGACCCAGTACTTC. Translating gives CASSQELGTYQETQYF. This sequence joins TRBV4-3 and TRBJ2-5; TRBD2 is a possible D gene (6 bases). The CDR3 sequence is 16 residues long. Per the germline V gene, CDR1 is LGHNA and CDR2 is YSLEER. V was trimmed by 0 bases and J by 0 bases, leaving 11 bases between them.

The J gene is TRBJ2-5, the V gene TRBV6-5; TRBD1 might be the D (5 bases). The CDR3 is made up of 12 amino acids. Germline loops: CDR1 MNHEY, CDR2 SVGAGI. Trimming left V 7 bases short and J 3 bases short, with 9 bases between. The CDR3, as DNA: TGTGCCAGCAAGGGGCGGAAAGAGACCCAGTACTTC. Its protein is CASKGRKETQYF.